A single sample is the source of the 13 T cell receptor beta chains below, sequenced in a study of T cells after somatic rescue of genetic block. Method: immunoSEQ multiplex PCR; TCRdb's copy keeps in-frame clones and lacks some. The table lists around 70,000 clones, 92% of them singletons. The sequenced material came from peripheral blood mononuclear cells (PBMCs). Receptors originate from a man aged 35-49 years.

This chain uses TRBV20-1 with TRBJ2-7, with TRBD2 as a possible D gene (6 bases). The CDR3 loop spans 11 amino acids. V was trimmed by 0 bases and J by 9 bases, leaving 9 bases between them. Germline CDR1 and CDR2: DFQATT and SNEGSKA (reference sequence). This CDR3 is CSARDAGGQYF. The DNA for the CDR3 is TGCAGTGCTAGAGATGCCGGGGGGCAGTACTTC.

V is TRBV5-1 and J is TRBJ2-7; 8 positions agree with TRBD1. There are 15 residues in the CDR3. Unmatched junction bases numbered 7, after V lost 2 bases and J lost 3 bases. CDR1 is SGHRS and CDR2 is YFSETQ in the germline V gene. The chain's CDR3 is CASSLTGGGDYEQYF. CDR3 bases: TGCGCCAGCAGCTTAACAGGGGGAGGTGACTACGAGCAGTACTTC.

The chain employs TRBV9 and TRBJ2-3; 10 bases match TRBD2. The junction had 15 bases not matched to a gene; V was cut back by 3 bases and J by 5 bases. The CDR3 is 18 amino acids. CDR1 and CDR2 from the germline V gene are SGDLS and YYNGEE. CDR3 DNA sequence: TGTGCCAGCAGCGACGCCCTCCTACCGGGACTAGCGAGAGATACGCAGTATTTT. Amino acids: CASSDALLPGLARDTQYF.

The rearrangement uses TRBV18 and TRBJ2-5; 7 bases align to TRBD1. The V gene end was trimmed by 6 bases and the J gene end by 3 bases; junction bases not matched to a gene: 4. Germline V gives CDR1 KGHSH, CDR2 LQKENI. The CDR3 contains 13 residues. The CDR3 region has the DNA TGTGCCAGCTCGTCGGGACAGAAAGAGACCCAGTACTTC. Translation: CASSSGQKETQYF.

The V gene is TRBV6-6, the J gene TRBJ1-1, with 11 bases aligning to TRBD1. Germline V CDR1 and CDR2: MNHNY, SVGAGI (reference sequence). Trimming removed 2 bases from V and 4 bases from J; junction bases left unmatched: 3. This CDR3 has 15 amino acids. CDR3 sequence (DNA): TGTGCCAGCAGTTACGGGACAGGGGGTAGCACTGAAGCTTTCTTT. It is translated as CASSYGTGGSTEAFF.

V gene TRBV12-5 combines with J gene TRBJ2-1; D is possibly TRBD1 (6 bases). Germline CDR1 reads LGHNT; CDR2 reads FRNRAP. This CDR3 contains 15 residues. Trimming took off 4 bases at V and 4 bases at J, with 14 bases between the two ends. The CDR3 region has the DNA TGTGCTAGTGGTTCTCAGGGGAAGATGTACAATGAGCAGTTCTTC. It codes for CASGSQGKMYNEQFF. The full variable domain, with the rest looked up from reference TRBV12-5 and TRBJ2-1, is DARVTQTPRHKVTEMGQEVTMRCQPILGHNTVFWYRQTMMQGLELLAYFRNRAPLDDSGMPKDRFSAEMPDATLATLKIQPSEPRDSAVYFCASGSQGKMYNEQFFGPGTRLTVL.

This chain uses TRBV5-6 with TRBJ2-3; 9 nucleotides line up with TRBD2. The CDR3 has 13 amino acids. After removal of 5 bases from V and 5 bases from J, the junction contained 3 bases not matched to a gene. The V gene's germline CDR1 is SGHDT and CDR2 YYEEEE. CDR3 amino acids: CASRGLARDTQYF. CDR3 DNA sequence: TGTGCCAGCAGGGGACTAGCCAGAGATACGCAGTATTTT. The variable domain in full, completed from reference TRBV5-6 and TRBJ2-3, reads DAGVTQSPTHLIKTRGQQVTLRCSPKSGHDTVSWYQQALGQGPQFIFQYYEEEERQRGNFPDRFSGHQFPNYSSELNVNALLLGDSALYLCASRGLARDTQYFGPGTRLTVL.

The chain couples TRBV19 to TRBJ1-1, with 9 bases matching TRBD1. V shed 4 bases, J shed 6 bases, and the junction held 3 bases outside the gene matches. The CDR3 extends over 13 amino acids. Germline V gene sequence: CDR1 LNHDA, CDR2 SQIVND (reference sequence). The CDR3 nucleotides read TGTGCCAGTAGTACGGACAGGGGCGCTGAAGCTTTCTTT. Its protein is CASSTDRGAEAFF.

The J gene is TRBJ1-2, the V gene TRBV7-9; D uncertain. CDR1 and CDR2 from the germline V gene are SEHNR and FQNEAQ (reference sequence). V lost 5 bases and J lost 7, with 8 bases in between. This CDR3 is built from 11 residues. The CDR3 region is CASSPWSGYTF. DNA for the CDR3: TGTGCCAGCAGCCCCTGGAGTGGCTACACCTTC. The entire variable domain, with the rest obtained from reference TRBV7-9 and TRBJ1-2, is as follows: DTGVSQNPRHKITKRGQNVTFRCDPISEHNRLYWYRQTLGQGPEFLTYFQNEAQLEKSRLLSDRFSAERPKGSFSTLEIQRTEQGDSAMYLCASSPWSGYTFGSGTRLTVV.

This clone turned up a few times. This rearrangement joins TRBV6-5 to TRBJ2-7; 8 nucleotides agree with TRBD2. Germline V gene sequence: CDR1 MNHEY, CDR2 SVGAGI. The J segment lost 2 bases and the V segment lost 0 bases, leaving 6 bases of the junction unmatched. The CDR3 has 16 residues. The CDR3 loop reads CASSYSSTSGTYEQYF. DNA of the CDR3: TGTGCCAGCAGTTACTCGAGTACTAGCGGAACCTACGAGCAGTACTTC.

This rearrangement joins TRBV5-4 to TRBJ1-1; tentatively, D is TRBD1 (5 bases). The V end was cut by 0 bases, the J end by 4 bases, with 10 bases between. The CDR3 extends over 14 amino acids. Germline V gene data show CDR1 as SGHNT and CDR2 as YYREEE (reference sequence). CDR3 sequence (DNA): TGTGCCAGCAGCTTGGGAGGGGATGGCACTGAAGCTTTCTTT. As protein: CASSLGGDGTEAFF. Full variable domain (remainder filled in from reference TRBV5-4 and TRBJ1-1): ETGVTQSPTHLIKTRGQQVTLRCSSQSGHNTVSWYQQALGQGPQFIFQYYREEENGRGNFPPRFSGLQFPNYSSELNVNALELDDSALYLCASSLGGDGTEAFFGQGTRLTVV.

V is TRBV29-1 and J is TRBJ2-7, with D perhaps matching TRBD2 (5 bases). With 4 bases removed from V and 5 bases from J, the gap between germline ends came to 15 bases. Germline assignment: CDR1 SQVTM and CDR2 ANQGSEA. CDR3 size: 13 residues. The CDR3 DNA follows: TGCAGCGTTGGCCAGGACTCTTCCCACGAGCAGTACTTC. Protein: CSVGQDSSHEQYF.

A single count supports this clone. V gene TRBV12-5 combines with J gene TRBJ1-5, with D possibly TRBD1 on 6 matching bases. Looked up from germline, CDR1 is LGHNT and CDR2 is FRNRAP. The germline V and J ends were trimmed by 0 bases and 1 base, with 10 bases remaining between them. This CDR3 is built from 16 residues. The CDR3 nucleotides read TGTGCTAGTGGTTTGGTAACGGGGGGCAGCAATCAGCCCCAGCATTTT. It codes for CASGLVTGGSNQPQHF. Full variable domain (missing parts from reference TRBV12-5 and TRBJ1-5): DARVTQTPRHKVTEMGQEVTMRCQPILGHNTVFWYRQTMMQGLELLAYFRNRAPLDDSGMPKDRFSAEMPDATLATLKIQPSEPRDSAVYFCASGLVTGGSNQPQHFGDGTRLSIL.